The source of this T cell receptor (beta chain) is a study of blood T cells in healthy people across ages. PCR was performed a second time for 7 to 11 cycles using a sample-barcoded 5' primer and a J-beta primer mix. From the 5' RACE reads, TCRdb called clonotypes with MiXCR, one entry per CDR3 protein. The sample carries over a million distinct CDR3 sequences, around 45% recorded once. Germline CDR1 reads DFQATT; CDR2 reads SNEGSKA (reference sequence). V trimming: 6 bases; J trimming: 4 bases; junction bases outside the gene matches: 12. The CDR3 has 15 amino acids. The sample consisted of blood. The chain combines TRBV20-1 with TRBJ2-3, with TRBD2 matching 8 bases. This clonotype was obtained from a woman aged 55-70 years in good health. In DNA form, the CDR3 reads TGCAGTGCATCGCCGAGCGGGAGTAAGGCAGATACGCAGTATTTT. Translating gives CSASPSGSKADTQYF.